A selection of T cell receptor beta chains follows, all from one sample in a study of blood T cells in healthy people across ages. TCRdb itself ran the 5' RACE reads through MiXCR, one entry per CDR3 protein. The data contain under 1,000,000 distinct CDR3 sequences, roughly 35% of them singletons. The sample was blood. These TCRs come from a man younger than 30 in good health. The CDR3 runs from the conserved cysteine through the conserved F or W. The D gene is left open where the match is weak. A clone size is listed for some rows: how often the clone was seen (once, few, many), or a class if it is expanded.

CDR3 protein: CASSRAGAPNTGELFF
CDR3 DNA: TGCGCCAGCAGTCGCGCTGGAGCGCCGAACACCGGGGAGCTGTTTTTT
J gene: TRBJ2-2
clone size: .
D gene: .
V gene: TRBV5-1
CDR3 length: 16

CDR3 protein: CSASLGQNNQPQHF
CDR3 DNA: TGCAGTGCTAGTCTGGGGCAAAACAATCAGCCCCAGCATTTT
J gene: TRBJ1-5
clone size: few
D gene: .
V gene: TRBV20-1
CDR3 length: 14

CDR3 protein: CSASPGTGELFF
CDR3 DNA: TGCAGTGCTAGCCCCGGGACCGGGGAGCTGTTTTTT
J gene: TRBJ2-2
clone size: few
D gene: .
V gene: TRBV20-1
CDR3 length: 12

CDR3 protein: CASSGTSPGPQHF
CDR3 DNA: TGTGCCAGCAGCGGGACTTCCCCCGGCCCCCAGCATTTT
J gene: TRBJ1-5
clone size: .
D gene: .
V gene: TRBV6-5
CDR3 length: 13

CDR3 protein: CASTLSWGTTNTGELFF
CDR3 DNA: TGTGCCAGCACTCTAAGCTGGGGGACCACGAACACCGGGGAGCTGTTTTTT
J gene: TRBJ2-2
clone size: .
D gene: .
V gene: TRBV12-3/TRBV12-4
CDR3 length: 17

CDR3 protein: CSATDEGSGANVLTF
CDR3 DNA: TGCAGTGCTACGGACGAGGGCTCTGGGGCCAACGTCCTGACTTTC
J gene: TRBJ2-6
clone size: few
D gene: .
V gene: TRBV20-1
CDR3 length: 15

CDR3 protein: CSVDRWGSTDTQYF
CDR3 DNA: TGCAGCGTTGACCGGTGGGGGTCCACAGATACGCAGTATTTT
J gene: TRBJ2-3
clone size: .
D gene: .
V gene: TRBV29-1
CDR3 length: 14

CDR3 protein: CASRPTNTAQRYTF
CDR3 DNA: TGTGCCAGCAGACCGACAAATACAGCCCAACGCTACACCTTC
J gene: TRBJ1-2
clone size: .
D gene: .
V gene: TRBV6-5
CDR3 length: 14

CDR3 protein: CASSPPTSGAYNEQFF
CDR3 DNA: TGTGCCAGCTCACCACCGACTAGCGGGGCATACAATGAGCAGTTCTTC
J gene: TRBJ2-1
clone size: .
D gene: TRBD2
V gene: TRBV18
CDR3 length: 16

CDR3 protein: CASSIGQTSSYNEQFF
CDR3 DNA: TGTGCCAGCAGCATTGGACAGACAAGCTCCTACAATGAGCAGTTCTTC
J gene: TRBJ2-1
clone size: .
D gene: .
V gene: TRBV9
CDR3 length: 16

CDR3 protein: CASSRLAWAKNIQYF
CDR3 DNA: TGTGCCAGCAGTCGACTAGCGTGGGCCAAAAACATTCAGTACTTC
J gene: TRBJ2-4
clone size: few
D gene: TRBD2
V gene: TRBV6-5
CDR3 length: 15

CDR3 protein: CASSPRLAGTKNIQYF
CDR3 DNA: TGTGCCAGCAGTCCTAGACTAGCGGGGACGAAAAACATTCAGTACTTC
J gene: TRBJ2-4
clone size: many
D gene: TRBD2
V gene: TRBV12-3/TRBV12-4
CDR3 length: 16

CDR3 protein: CASSLLTGQGATNEKLFF
CDR3 DNA: TGTGCCAGCAGCTTACTGACGGGACAGGGGGCAACTAATGAAAAACTGTTTTTT
J gene: TRBJ1-4
clone size: .
D gene: TRBD1
V gene: TRBV7-2
CDR3 length: 18

CDR3 protein: CSARDRWSSYEQYF
CDR3 DNA: TGCAGTGCTAGAGATCGCTGGAGCTCCTACGAGCAGTACTTC
J gene: TRBJ2-7
clone size: many
D gene: .
V gene: TRBV20-1
CDR3 length: 14

CDR3 protein: CSGGHATDTQYF
CDR3 DNA: TGCAGCGGCGGACATGCCACAGATACGCAGTATTTT
J gene: TRBJ2-3
clone size: .
D gene: .
V gene: TRBV29-1
CDR3 length: 12

CDR3 protein: CASREEGGFYGYTF
CDR3 DNA: TGTGCCAGCAGGGAAGAGGGGGGATTCTATGGCTACACCTTC
J gene: TRBJ1-2
clone size: few
D gene: .
V gene: TRBV6-1
CDR3 length: 14

CDR3 protein: CASSARTGATGELFF
CDR3 DNA: TGTGCCAGCAGTGCGAGGACAGGGGCCACCGGGGAGCTGTTTTTT
J gene: TRBJ2-2
clone size: .
D gene: TRBD1
V gene: TRBV28
CDR3 length: 15

CDR3 protein: CASSPEGGAEAFF
CDR3 DNA: TGTGCCAGCAGCCCCGAGGGCGGGGCTGAAGCTTTCTTT
J gene: TRBJ1-1
clone size: .
D gene: .
V gene: TRBV7-2
CDR3 length: 13

CDR3 protein: CASSPPWGQHDSNQPQHF
CDR3 DNA: TGCGCCAGCAGCCCCCCGTGGGGCCAACACGATAGCAATCAGCCCCAGCATTTT
J gene: TRBJ1-5
clone size: .
D gene: .
V gene: TRBV5-1
CDR3 length: 18

CDR3 protein: CASSQEGGQGASGYTF
CDR3 DNA: TGCGCCAGCAGCCAAGAGGGAGGTCAGGGGGCGAGTGGCTACACCTTC
J gene: TRBJ1-2
clone size: .
D gene: TRBD1
V gene: TRBV4-3
CDR3 length: 16

CDR3 protein: CASSQAGTQAFF
CDR3 DNA: TGTGCCAGCAGCCAAGCTGGGACACAAGCTTTCTTT
J gene: TRBJ1-1
clone size: .
D gene: .
V gene: TRBV14
CDR3 length: 12

CDR3 protein: CASSQEFAGKSSYEQYF
CDR3 DNA: TGCGCCAGCAGCCAAGAGTTCGCGGGGAAGAGCTCCTACGAGCAGTACTTC
J gene: TRBJ2-7
clone size: few
D gene: .
V gene: TRBV4-3
CDR3 length: 17

CDR3 protein: CTSSSGLAGAYYEQYF
CDR3 DNA: TGCACCAGCAGCTCCGGACTAGCGGGGGCATACTACGAGCAGTACTTC
J gene: TRBJ2-7
clone size: .
D gene: TRBD2
V gene: TRBV5-1
CDR3 length: 16

CDR3 protein: CASSQDQQDRGASPLHF
CDR3 DNA: TGCGCCAGCAGCCAAGATCAGCAGGACAGGGGGGCCTCACCCCTCCACTTT
J gene: TRBJ1-6
clone size: few
D gene: TRBD1
V gene: TRBV4-3
CDR3 length: 17

CDR3 protein: CSATDGEETQYF
CDR3 DNA: TGCAGTGCCACCGACGGGGAAGAGACCCAGTACTTC
J gene: TRBJ2-5
clone size: .
D gene: .
V gene: TRBV20-1
CDR3 length: 12

CDR3 protein: CASSLRQGGCGEQYF
CDR3 DNA: TGTGCCAGCAGTCTCAGACAGGGCGGATGCGGCGAGCAGTACTTC
J gene: TRBJ2-7
clone size: .
D gene: TRBD1
V gene: TRBV6-5
CDR3 length: 15

CDR3 protein: CASSSHPEEKLFF
CDR3 DNA: TGTGCCAGCAGCTCCCACCCGGAGGAAAAACTGTTTTTT
J gene: TRBJ1-4
clone size: .
D gene: .
V gene: TRBV7-6
CDR3 length: 13

CDR3 protein: CASTQGYSYNEQFF
CDR3 DNA: TGTGCCAGCACTCAAGGATACTCCTACAATGAGCAGTTCTTC
J gene: TRBJ2-1
clone size: .
D gene: .
V gene: TRBV14
CDR3 length: 14

CDR3 protein: CASSPAGEVYNEQFF
CDR3 DNA: TGCGCCAGCAGCCCGGCTGGGGAGGTGTACAATGAGCAGTTCTTC
J gene: TRBJ2-1
clone size: few
D gene: .
V gene: TRBV5-1
CDR3 length: 15

CDR3 protein: CASLPVGGANNEQYF
CDR3 DNA: TGTGCCAGCCTCCCGGTTGGGGGGGCCAACAATGAGCAGTACTTC
J gene: TRBJ2-7
clone size: few
D gene: .
V gene: TRBV12-3/TRBV12-4
CDR3 length: 15

CDR3 protein: CASSRGPGPQHF
CDR3 DNA: TGTGCCAGCAGCCGAGGACCGGGGCCCCAGCATTTT
J gene: TRBJ1-5
clone size: few
D gene: .
V gene: TRBV14
CDR3 length: 12